This is a list of T cell receptor beta chains from one sample in a study of blood T cell repertoires in COVID-19. TCRdb's table, derived via immunoSEQ multiplex PCR, lists solely in-frame clones and lacks some. This table has 160,000 or so clones, approximately 84% appearing once. The sequenced sample consisted of peripheral blood. The receptors shown here come from a woman of 80 years or more with acute or convalescent COVID-19. Each CDR3 is given with its conserved first and last residue. D genes are given only for firm matches. Not every row has a clone size; where given, it reads once, few, many or a size class.

clone size	V gene	CDR3 length	D gene	J gene	CDR3 DNA	CDR3 protein
-	TRBV11-2	14	-	TRBJ2-7	TGTGCCAGCAGCTTAGCGAGGGATTCGAACGAGCAGTACTTC	CASSLARDSNEQYF
-	TRBV6-5	15	TRBD1	TRBJ1-6	TGTGCCAGCAGTTACTCGTGGGACAGAAATTCACCCCTCCACTTT	CASSYSWDRNSPLHF
once	TRBV5-1	14	TRBD1	TRBJ2-7	TGCGCCAGCAGCTTGGGGACAGGGACCTACGAGCAGTACTTC	CASSLGTGTYEQYF
-	TRBV7-2	15	TRBD1	TRBJ1-4	TGTGCCAGCAGCTTACAGGGGGTTGCTAATGAAAAACTGTTTTTT	CASSLQGVANEKLFF
-	TRBV5-4	10	-	TRBJ2-5	TGTGCCAGCAGGAGAGAGACCCAGTACTTC	CASRRETQYF
-	TRBV15	18	TRBD2	TRBJ2-5	TGTGCCACCAGCAGGGGCGGACTAGCGGGGGCGTACCAAGAGACCCAGTACTTC	CATSRGGLAGAYQETQYF
-	TRBV5-1	15	TRBD2	TRBJ2-2	TGCGCCAGCAGCTTAGAGCTAGCGGGGGCCGGGGAGCTGTTTTTT	CASSLELAGAGELFF
once	TRBV3-1/TRBV3-2	13	-	TRBJ1-3	TGTGCCAGCAGCCAAGATAGCGGAAACACCATATATTTT	CASSQDSGNTIYF
-	TRBV10-3	13	-	TRBJ1-2	TGTGCCATCAGTGCGGACAAGAACTATGGCTACACCTTC	CAISADKNYGYTF
-	TRBV11-2	15	TRBD1	TRBJ2-1	TGTGCCAGCAGCACCCGGGACAGGGGCTACAATGAGCAGTTCTTC	CASSTRDRGYNEQFF
-	TRBV12-2	17	-	TRBJ2-7	TGTGCAAGTCGCTGGGACAGGGCATACCTTCCCTCCTACGAGCAGTACTTC	CASRWDRAYLPSYEQYF
-	TRBV3-1/TRBV3-2	14	-	TRBJ2-3	TGTGCCAGCAGCGCAGGGGGGCCACAAGATACGCAGTATTTT	CASSAGGPQDTQYF
-	TRBV7-9	13	-	TRBJ1-1	TGTGCCAGCGGAAGGACGGCAGGGACTGAAGCTTTCTTT	CASGRTAGTEAFF
-	TRBV4-1	18	TRBD2	TRBJ2-5	TGCGCCAGCAGCCAAGAAGGGACTAGCGGCTGGTACCAAGAGACCCAGTACTTC	CASSQEGTSGWYQETQYF
many	TRBV5-1	14	-	TRBJ2-1	TGCGCCAGCACGTCGGGAGAGGGAAGTGGAGAGCAGTTCTTC	CASTSGEGSGEQFF
-	TRBV10-2	13	-	TRBJ2-5	TGCGCCAGTTCCACAGGGCGTCAAGAGACCCAGTACTTC	CASSTGRQETQYF
few	TRBV9	13	-	TRBJ2-5	TGTGCCAGCAGCGTAGGAGTACAAGAGACCCAGTACTTC	CASSVGVQETQYF
few	TRBV10-3	14	TRBD2	TRBJ2-3	TGTGCCATCGGGGGCGGGGGGGCCACAGATACGCAGTATTTT	CAIGGGGATDTQYF
-	TRBV13	17	TRBD2	TRBJ2-1	TGTGCCAGCAGCTTTCTGGCTAGCGGGGGGGCCTTCGATGAGCAGTTCTTC	CASSFLASGGAFDEQFF
-	TRBV19	14	TRBD1	TRBJ1-4	TGTGCCAGTAGTAGGAGGACAGGAGATGAAAAACTGTTTTTT	CASSRRTGDEKLFF
few	TRBV29-1	15	TRBD2	TRBJ2-3	TGCAGCGTTGTATGGCTAGCGGGGAGCACAGATACGCAGTATTTT	CSVVWLAGSTDTQYF
once	TRBV7-8	14	-	TRBJ1-1	TGTGCCAGCAGCCCGGGACACATGAACACTGAAGCTTTCTTT	CASSPGHMNTEAFF
-	TRBV27	14	-	TRBJ2-1	TGTGCCAGCAGTTTGGGCTACTCCTACAATGAGCAGTTCTTC	CASSLGYSYNEQFF
-	TRBV27	15	TRBD2	TRBJ2-2	TGTGCCAGCAGCCGGACTAGCGGGAGAGCCGGGGAGCTGTTTTTT	CASSRTSGRAGELFF
-	TRBV7-8	15	-	TRBJ1-1	TGTGCCAGCAGCTTAGATACAGCAGTGAACACTGAAGCTTTCTTT	CASSLDTAVNTEAFF
-	TRBV28	18	-	TRBJ1-2	TGTGCCAGCAGTTTTAGGGTGGGGGGGCCCACAGCTAACTATGGCTACACCTTC	CASSFRVGGPTANYGYTF
-	TRBV9	14	TRBD1	TRBJ1-1	TGTGCCAGCAGCCTCCGGGACAGGTACACTGAAGCTTTCTTT	CASSLRDRYTEAFF
-	TRBV4-1	15	-	TRBJ2-7	TGCGCCAGCAGCCAAGATTTCAGTCTTTCCTACGAGCAGTACTTC	CASSQDFSLSYEQYF
-	TRBV21-1	20	-	TRBJ2-1	TGTGCCAGCAGCAAAGATGTAGGGACAGCACCCAATTTCTCCTACAATGAGCAGTTCTTC	CASSKDVGTAPNFSYNEQFF
-	TRBV10-1	15	TRBD2	TRBJ2-7	TGCGCCAGCAGTGAGTCCAAGACTAGCGGAGCAAAGCAGTACTTC	CASSESKTSGAKQYF
few	TRBV6-5	15	-	TRBJ1-3	TGTGCCAGCCGAATCCAACAGGGAAATAGAAACACCATATATTTT	CASRIQQGNRNTIYF
once	TRBV19	16	TRBD1	TRBJ1-6	TGTGCCAGTAGTATAGAAGGCAGGGGGCGCGGTTCACCCCTCCACTTT	CASSIEGRGRGSPLHF
-	TRBV3-1/TRBV3-2	15	-	TRBJ1-1	TGTGCCAGCAGCCAAGCACAAGCAGGGAACCCTGAAGCTTTCTTT	CASSQAQAGNPEAFF
many	TRBV9	13	TRBD1	TRBJ2-7	TGTGCCAGCAGTGGACAGGGGGCCTACGAGCAGTACTTC	CASSGQGAYEQYF
-	TRBV27	14	TRBD1	TRBJ2-7	TGTGCCAGCAGTTTGGCGACAGGGCCCTACGAGCAGTACTTC	CASSLATGPYEQYF
-	TRBV18	14	TRBD1	TRBJ1-1	TGTGCCAGCTCTCCTTCACCTGACAGGGACGAAGCTTTCTTT	CASSPSPDRDEAFF
once	TRBV5-1	14	-	TRBJ1-2	TGCGCCAGCAGCTTGGACGGGCGGGACTATGGCTACACCTTC	CASSLDGRDYGYTF
-	TRBV6-5	15	-	TRBJ1-6	TGTGCCAGCAGTTACTCGGGTCAGGGGCGGTCACCCCTCCACTTT	CASSYSGQGRSPLHF
-	TRBV7-9	18	-	TRBJ1-1	TGTGCCAGCAGTGTATGGGGACTCTCCGTTAACATGAACACTGAAGCTTTCTTT	CASSVWGLSVNMNTEAFF
few	TRBV24-1	14	-	TRBJ1-2	TGTGCCACCAGTGAGGGGGCGCCGGACTATGGCTACACCTTC	CATSEGAPDYGYTF
-	TRBV3-1/TRBV3-2	14	TRBD2	TRBJ2-5	TGTGCCAGCAGCCAACTTAGCGGGGAAGAGACCCAGTACTTC	CASSQLSGEETQYF
-	TRBV18	15	-	TRBJ2-1	TGTGCCAGCTCACGGAGTATGGCGCCGGGGAATGAGCAGTTCTTC	CASSRSMAPGNEQFF
-	TRBV11-2	17	TRBD1	TRBJ1-6	TGTGCCAGCAGTTATACGCCGGGACAGCGCTATAATTCACCCCTCCACTTT	CASSYTPGQRYNSPLHF
-	TRBV5-1	17	TRBD2	TRBJ2-7	TGCGCCAGCAGCCCGAGTAGGGCTAGCGGAACTACCTACGAGCAGTACTTC	CASSPSRASGTTYEQYF
-	TRBV18	14	-	TRBJ2-1	TGTGCCAGCTCAGCCCAGACAGCAGAAAATGAGCAGTTCTTC	CASSAQTAENEQFF
-	TRBV30	15	TRBD1	TRBJ1-2	TGTGCCTGGACCCGGGACAGAGTAAGTCTCTATGGCTACACCTTC	CAWTRDRVSLYGYTF
-	TRBV5-1	13	-	TRBJ2-1	TGCGCCAGCAGCGGGGCCATCCAAGGGGAGCAGTTCTTC	CASSGAIQGEQFF
-	TRBV7-8	16	TRBD1	TRBJ1-4	TGTGCCAGCAGCTTACGGACAGGCTCTACTAATGAAAAACTGTTTTTT	CASSLRTGSTNEKLFF
once	TRBV6-5	15	-	TRBJ1-2	TGTGCCAGCAGCCATGACAGGTCCGGAGGCTATGGCTACACCTTC	CASSHDRSGGYGYTF
-	TRBV12-3/TRBV12-4	13	TRBD2	TRBJ2-1	TGTGGGTGGTCTAGCGGGGGGGCCGGTCAGCAGTTCTTC	CGWSSGGAGQQFF
-	TRBV6-5	15	-	TRBJ2-7	TGTGCCAGCAGTTACTCTAGCGTAAGGGGGTACGAGCAGTACTTC	CASSYSSVRGYEQYF
-	TRBV3-1/TRBV3-2	16	TRBD1	TRBJ1-6	TGTGCCAGCAGCCAAGCGGGACAGGTCGTTAATTCACCCCTCCACTTT	CASSQAGQVVNSPLHF
-	TRBV27	14	TRBD1	TRBJ1-1	TGTGCCAGCAGTTCTTCACCGGGACAGGGAAAAGCTTTCTTT	CASSSSPGQGKAFF
-	TRBV4-1	15	TRBD2	TRBJ2-3	TGCGCCAGCAGACCACTAGCGGGGGGCCCAGATACGCAGTATTTT	CASRPLAGGPDTQYF
-	TRBV18	16	TRBD2	TRBJ2-3	TGTGCCAGCTCACCACGACTAGCGGGGGGGCAAGATACGCAGTATTTT	CASSPRLAGGQDTQYF